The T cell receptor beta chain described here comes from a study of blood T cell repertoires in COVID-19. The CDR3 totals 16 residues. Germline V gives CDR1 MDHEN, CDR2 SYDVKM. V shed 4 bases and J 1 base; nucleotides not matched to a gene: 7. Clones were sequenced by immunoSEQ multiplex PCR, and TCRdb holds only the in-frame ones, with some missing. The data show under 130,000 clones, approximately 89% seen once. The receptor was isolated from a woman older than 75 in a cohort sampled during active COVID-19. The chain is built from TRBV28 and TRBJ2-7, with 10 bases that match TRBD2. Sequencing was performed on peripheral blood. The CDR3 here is CASSSPGTSVSYEQYF. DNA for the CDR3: TGTGCCAGCAGTTCTCCCGGGACTAGCGTTTCCTACGAGCAGTACTTC.